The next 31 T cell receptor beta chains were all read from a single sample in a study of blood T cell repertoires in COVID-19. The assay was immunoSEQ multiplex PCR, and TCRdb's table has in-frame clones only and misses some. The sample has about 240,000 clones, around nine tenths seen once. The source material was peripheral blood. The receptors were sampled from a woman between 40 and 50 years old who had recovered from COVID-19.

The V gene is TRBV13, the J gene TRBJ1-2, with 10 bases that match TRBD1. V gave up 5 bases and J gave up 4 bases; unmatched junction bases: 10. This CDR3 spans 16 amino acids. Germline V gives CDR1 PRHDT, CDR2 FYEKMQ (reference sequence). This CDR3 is CASSRRTGGWGYGYTF. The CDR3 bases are TGTGCCAGCAGCCGCCGGACAGGGGGATGGGGCTATGGCTACACCTTC.

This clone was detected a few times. Here the CDR3 DNA reads TGCGCCAGCAGCTTGGGCGGGAACTACGAGCAGTACTTC. Protein sequence: CASSLGGNYEQYF. The chain uses TRBV5-1 and TRBJ2-7; perhaps TRBD2 as D (6 bases). In germline, CDR1 is SGHRS, CDR2 YFSETQ. Trimming removed 0 bases from V and 3 bases from J, with 7 bases in between. CDR3 length: 13 amino acids.

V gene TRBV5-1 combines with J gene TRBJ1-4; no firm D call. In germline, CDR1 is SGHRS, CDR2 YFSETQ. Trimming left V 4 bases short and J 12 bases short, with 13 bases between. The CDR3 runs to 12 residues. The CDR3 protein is CASSGEGGELFF. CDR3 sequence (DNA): TGCGCCAGCAGCGGGGAGGGTGGTGAACTGTTTTTT.

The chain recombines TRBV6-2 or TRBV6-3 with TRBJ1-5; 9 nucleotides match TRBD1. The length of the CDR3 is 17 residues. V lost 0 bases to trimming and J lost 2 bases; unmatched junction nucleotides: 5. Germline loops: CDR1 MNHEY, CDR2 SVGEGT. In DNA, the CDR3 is TGTGCCAGCAGTTACTCGCTGGACAGGGGCGGCAATCAGCCCCAGCATTTT. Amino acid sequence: CASSYSLDRGGNQPQHF.

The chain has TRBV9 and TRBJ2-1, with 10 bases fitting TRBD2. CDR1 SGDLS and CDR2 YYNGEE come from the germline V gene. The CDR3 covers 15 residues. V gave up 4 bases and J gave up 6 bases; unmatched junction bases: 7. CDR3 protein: CASSPSGSLGNEQFF. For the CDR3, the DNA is TGTGCCAGCAGCCCTAGCGGGAGTCTCGGCAATGAGCAGTTCTTC.

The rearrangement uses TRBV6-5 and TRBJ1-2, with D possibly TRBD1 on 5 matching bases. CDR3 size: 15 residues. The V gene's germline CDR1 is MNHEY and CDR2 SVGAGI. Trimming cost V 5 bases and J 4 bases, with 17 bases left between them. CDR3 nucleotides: TGTGCCAGCAGTCCCCCCCTTGGGGGGGGCTATGGCTACACCTTC. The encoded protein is CASSPPLGGGYGYTF.

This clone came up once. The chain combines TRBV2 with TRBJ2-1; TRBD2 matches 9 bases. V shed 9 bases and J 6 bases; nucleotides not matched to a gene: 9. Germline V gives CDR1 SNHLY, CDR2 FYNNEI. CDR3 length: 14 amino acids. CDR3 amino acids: CASSGGRALNEQFF. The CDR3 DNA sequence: TGTGCCAGTTCGGGCGGGAGGGCCCTCAATGAGCAGTTCTTC.

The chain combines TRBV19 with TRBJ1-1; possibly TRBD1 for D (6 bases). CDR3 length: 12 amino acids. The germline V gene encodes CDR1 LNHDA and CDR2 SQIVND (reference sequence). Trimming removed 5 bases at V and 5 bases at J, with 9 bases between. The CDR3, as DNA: TGTGCCAGTAGTTGGCAGGGGACTGAAGCTTTCTTT. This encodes CASSWQGTEAFF.

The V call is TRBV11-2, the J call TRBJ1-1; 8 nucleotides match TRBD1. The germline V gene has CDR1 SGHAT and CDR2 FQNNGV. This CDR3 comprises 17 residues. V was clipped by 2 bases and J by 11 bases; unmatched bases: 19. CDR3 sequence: CASSLRGTGTGRILAFF. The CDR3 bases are TGTGCCAGCAGCTTAAGGGGGACCGGGACAGGCCGTATCTTGGCTTTCTTT.

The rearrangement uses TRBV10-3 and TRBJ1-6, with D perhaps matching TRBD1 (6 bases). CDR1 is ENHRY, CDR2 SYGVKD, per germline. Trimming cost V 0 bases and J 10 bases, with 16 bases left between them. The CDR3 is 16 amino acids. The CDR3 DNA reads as TGTGCCATCAGTGAGTCCGGGGGCAGGGAGGGATCACCCCTCCACTTT. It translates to CAISESGGREGSPLHF.

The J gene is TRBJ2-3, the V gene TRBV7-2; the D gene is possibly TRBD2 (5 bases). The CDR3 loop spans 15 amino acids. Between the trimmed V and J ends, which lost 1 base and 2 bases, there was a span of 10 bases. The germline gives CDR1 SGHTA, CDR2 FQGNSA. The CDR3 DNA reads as TGTGCCAGCAGCTTAGGGACTGGAGCCACAGATACGCAGTATTTT. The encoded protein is CASSLGTGATDTQYF.

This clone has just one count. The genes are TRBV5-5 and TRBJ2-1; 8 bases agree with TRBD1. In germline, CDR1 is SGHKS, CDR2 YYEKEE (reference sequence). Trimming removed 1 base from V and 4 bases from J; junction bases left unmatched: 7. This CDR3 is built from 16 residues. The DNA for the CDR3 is TGTGCCAGCAGCTTGTACGCAGGGGGCGAGTACAATGAGCAGTTCTTC. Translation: CASSLYAGGEYNEQFF.

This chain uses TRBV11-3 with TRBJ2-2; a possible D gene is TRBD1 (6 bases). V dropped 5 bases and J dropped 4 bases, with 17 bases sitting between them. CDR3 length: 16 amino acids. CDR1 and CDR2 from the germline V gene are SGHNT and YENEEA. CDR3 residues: CASSPGARTSTGELFF. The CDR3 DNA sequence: TGTGCCAGCAGCCCAGGGGCGAGGACGAGCACCGGGGAGCTGTTTTTT.

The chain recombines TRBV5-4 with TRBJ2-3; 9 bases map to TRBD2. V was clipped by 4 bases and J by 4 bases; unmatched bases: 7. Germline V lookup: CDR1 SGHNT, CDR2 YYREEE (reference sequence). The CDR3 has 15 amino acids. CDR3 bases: TGTGCCAGCAGCACGGGACTAGCTGGGTCAGATACGCAGTATTTT. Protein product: CASSTGLAGSDTQYF.

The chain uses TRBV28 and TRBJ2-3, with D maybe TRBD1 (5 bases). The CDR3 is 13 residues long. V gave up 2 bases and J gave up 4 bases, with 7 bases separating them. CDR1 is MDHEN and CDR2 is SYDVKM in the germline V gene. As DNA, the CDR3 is TGTGCCAGCAGTTTAGGCAGGGCAGATACGCAGTATTTT. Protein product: CASSLGRADTQYF.

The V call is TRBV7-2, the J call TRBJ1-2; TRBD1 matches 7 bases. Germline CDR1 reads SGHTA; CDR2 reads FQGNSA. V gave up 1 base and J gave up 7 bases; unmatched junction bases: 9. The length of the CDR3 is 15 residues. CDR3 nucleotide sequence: TGTGCCAGCAGCTTAGGAGGTGGAGGGGGCCGTGGCTACACCTTC. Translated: CASSLGGGGGRGYTF.

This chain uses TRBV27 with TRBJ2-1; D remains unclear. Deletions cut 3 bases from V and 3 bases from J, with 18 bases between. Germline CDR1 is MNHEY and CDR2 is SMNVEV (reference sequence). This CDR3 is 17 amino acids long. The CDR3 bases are TGTGCCAGCAGTTTGTCCTCTGCCCCGGAGAGCTACAATGAGCAGTTCTTC. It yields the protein CASSLSSAPESYNEQFF.

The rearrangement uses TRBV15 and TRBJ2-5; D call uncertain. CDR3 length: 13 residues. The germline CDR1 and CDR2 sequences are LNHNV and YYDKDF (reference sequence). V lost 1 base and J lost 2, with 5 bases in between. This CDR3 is CATSRGRQETQYF. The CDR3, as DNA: TGTGCCACCAGCAGAGGCAGGCAAGAGACCCAGTACTTC. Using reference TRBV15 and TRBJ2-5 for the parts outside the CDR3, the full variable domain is DAMVIQNPRYQVTQFGKPVTLSCSQTLNHNVMYWYQQKSSQAPKLLFHYYDKDFNNEADTPDNFQSRRPNTSFCFLDIRSPGLGDTAMYLCATSRGRQETQYFGPGTRLLVL.

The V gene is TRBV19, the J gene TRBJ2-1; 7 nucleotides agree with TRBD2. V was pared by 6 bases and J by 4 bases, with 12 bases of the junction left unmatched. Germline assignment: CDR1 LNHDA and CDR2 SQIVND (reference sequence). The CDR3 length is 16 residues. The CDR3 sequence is CASRGGSGLGYNEQFF. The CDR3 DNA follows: TGTGCCAGTAGGGGGGGGAGCGGGCTTGGGTACAATGAGCAGTTCTTC.

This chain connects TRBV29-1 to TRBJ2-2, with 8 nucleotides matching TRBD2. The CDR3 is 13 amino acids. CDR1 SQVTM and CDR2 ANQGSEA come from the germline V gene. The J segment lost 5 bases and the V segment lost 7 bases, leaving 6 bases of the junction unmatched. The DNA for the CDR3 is TGCAGCGCTACGGGAGGGCGGACCGGGGAGCTGTTTTTT. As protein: CSATGGRTGELFF.

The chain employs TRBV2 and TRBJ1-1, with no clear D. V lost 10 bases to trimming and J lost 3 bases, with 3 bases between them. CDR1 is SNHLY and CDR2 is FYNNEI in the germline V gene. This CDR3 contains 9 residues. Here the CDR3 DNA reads TGTGCCACATACACTGAAGCTTTCTTT. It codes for CATYTEAFF.

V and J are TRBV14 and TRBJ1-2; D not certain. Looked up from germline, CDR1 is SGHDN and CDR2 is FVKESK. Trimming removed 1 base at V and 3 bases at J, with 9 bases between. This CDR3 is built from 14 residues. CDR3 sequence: CASSQGGEDYGYTF. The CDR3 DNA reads TGTGCCAGCAGCCAAGGTGGGGAGGACTATGGCTACACCTTC. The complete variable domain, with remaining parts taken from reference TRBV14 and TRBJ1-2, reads EAGVTQFPSHSVIEKGQTVTLRCDPISGHDNLYWYRRVMGKEIKFLLHFVKESKQDESGMPNNRFLAERTGGTYSTLKVQPAELEDSGVYFCASSQGGEDYGYTFGSGTRLTVV.

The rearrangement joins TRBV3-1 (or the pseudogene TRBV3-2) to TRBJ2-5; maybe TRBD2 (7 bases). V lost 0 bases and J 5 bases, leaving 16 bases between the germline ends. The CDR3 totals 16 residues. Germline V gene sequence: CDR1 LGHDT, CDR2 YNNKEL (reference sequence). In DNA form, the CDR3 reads TGTGCCAGCAGCCAAGATCTTGGACTAGGGGGGGAGACCCAGTACTTC. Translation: CASSQDLGLGGETQYF.

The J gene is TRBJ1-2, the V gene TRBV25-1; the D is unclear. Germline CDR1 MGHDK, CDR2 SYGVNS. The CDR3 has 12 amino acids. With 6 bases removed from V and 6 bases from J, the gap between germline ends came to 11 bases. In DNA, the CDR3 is TGTGCCAGCAGACGCGGGCTGGATGGCTACACCTTC. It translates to CASRRGLDGYTF.

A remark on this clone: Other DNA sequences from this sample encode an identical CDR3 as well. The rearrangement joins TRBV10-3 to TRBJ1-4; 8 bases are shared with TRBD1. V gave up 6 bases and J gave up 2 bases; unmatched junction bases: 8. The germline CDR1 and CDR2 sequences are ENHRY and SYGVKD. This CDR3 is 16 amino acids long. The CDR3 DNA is TGTGCCATCAGCCAGGGGGCTCCAGGGACTAATGAAAAACTGTTTTTT. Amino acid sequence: CAISQGAPGTNEKLFF.

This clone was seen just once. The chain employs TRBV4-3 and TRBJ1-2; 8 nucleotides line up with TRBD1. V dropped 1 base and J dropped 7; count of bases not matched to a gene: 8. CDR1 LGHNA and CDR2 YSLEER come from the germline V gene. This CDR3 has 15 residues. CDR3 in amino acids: CASSQGQGASGGYTF. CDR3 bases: TGCGCCAGCAGCCAAGGCCAGGGGGCAAGCGGTGGCTACACCTTC.

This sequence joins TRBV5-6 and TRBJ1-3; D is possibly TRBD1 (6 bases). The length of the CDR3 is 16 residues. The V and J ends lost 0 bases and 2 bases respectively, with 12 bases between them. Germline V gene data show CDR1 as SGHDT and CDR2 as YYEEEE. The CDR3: CASSLGRAGAGNTIYF. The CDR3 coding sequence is TGTGCCAGCAGCTTGGGCCGGGCAGGGGCTGGAAACACCATATATTTT.

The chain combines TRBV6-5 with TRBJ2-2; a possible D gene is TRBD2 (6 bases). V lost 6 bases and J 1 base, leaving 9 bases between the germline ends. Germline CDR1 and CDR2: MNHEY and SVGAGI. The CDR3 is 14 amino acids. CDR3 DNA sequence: TGTGCCAGCAGCCTCGGGGGGAACACCGGGGAGCTGTTTTTT. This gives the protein CASSLGGNTGELFF.

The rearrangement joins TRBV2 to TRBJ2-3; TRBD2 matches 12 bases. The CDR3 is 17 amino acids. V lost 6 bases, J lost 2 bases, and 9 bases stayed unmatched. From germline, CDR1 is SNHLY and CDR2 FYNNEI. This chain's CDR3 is CASRRLAGGWSTDTQYF. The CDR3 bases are TGTGCCAGCAGGCGGCTAGCGGGAGGGTGGTCCACAGATACGCAGTATTTT.

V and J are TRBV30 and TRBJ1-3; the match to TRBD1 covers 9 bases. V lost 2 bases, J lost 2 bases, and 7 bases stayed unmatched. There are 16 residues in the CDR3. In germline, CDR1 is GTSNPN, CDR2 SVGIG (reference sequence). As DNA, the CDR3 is TGTGCCTGGAGTAGGGACAGGGTTATTGCTGGAAACACCATATATTTT. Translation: CAWSRDRVIAGNTIYF.

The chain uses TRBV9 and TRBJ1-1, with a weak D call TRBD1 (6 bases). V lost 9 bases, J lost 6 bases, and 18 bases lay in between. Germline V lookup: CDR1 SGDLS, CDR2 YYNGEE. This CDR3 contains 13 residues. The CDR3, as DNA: TGTGCCACCACCCCACAGGGAAGCGCTGAAGCTTTCTTT. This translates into CATTPQGSAEAFF.